The source of this T cell receptor beta chain is a study of blood T cells in healthy people across ages. A J-beta primer mix and a sample-barcoded 5' primer were used in a second PCR of about 7 to 12 cycles. TCRdb called the 5' RACE reads again in MiXCR, with one record for every CDR3 protein. The repertoire holds hundreds of thousands of distinct CDR3 sequences, with 20% to 25% as singletons. The length of the CDR3 is 14 residues. The junction had 7 bases not matched to a gene; V was cut back by 1 base and J by 4 bases. Germline lookup yields CDR1 DFQATT and CDR2 SNEGSKA (reference sequence). Sequenced material: blood. This clonotype was sampled from a man between 65 and 85 years old in good health. The chain couples TRBV20-1 to TRBJ2-7; TRBD1 matches 7 bases. The CDR3 spells CSARGKGGLYEQYF. CDR3 DNA: TGCAGTGCTAGAGGCAAAGGGGGCCTTTACGAGCAGTACTTC.